The present T cell receptor beta chain was sequenced within a study of T cell responses to AZD1222 COVID-19 vaccine. Libraries were prepared by immunoSEQ multiplex PCR; TCRdb keeps only in-frame clonotypes and omits some of them. This sample has approximately 120,000 clones, with about 88% found just once. The CDR3 runs 14 residues. Germline V gives CDR1 SGDLS, CDR2 YYNGEE. V shed 0 bases and J 3 bases; nucleotides not matched to a gene: 3. About this clone itself: The sample contains more than one DNA sequence encoding this CDR3.

The origin of this receptor is an adult in good health. This chain uses TRBV9 with TRBJ2-7; 7 bases are a match to TRBD1. The sequences come from peripheral blood, collected on day 0 of AZD1222 vaccination. The CDR3 loop is CASSVASGGYEQYF. The CDR3 nucleotides are TGTGCCAGCAGCGTAGCATCAGGGGGCTACGAGCAGTACTTC. The whole variable domain, filled in from reference TRBV9 and TRBJ2-7, reads DSGVTQTPKHLITATGQRVTLRCSPRSGDLSVYWYQQSLDQGLQFLIQYYNGEERAKGNILERFSAQQFPDLHSELNLSSLELGDSALYFCASSVASGGYEQYFGPGTRLTVT.